This entry lists 16 T cell receptor beta chains sequenced from one sample in a study of CXCR3-negative and CXCR3-positive naive CD8 T cells. With UMI labels, 5' RACE was used to prepare the TRB cDNA libraries. TCRdb reprocessed the 5' RACE reads; each CDR3 protein has one entry and no DNA is given. The sample table sets out 100,000 to 150,000 distinct CDR3 sequences. The sequenced sample consisted of naive CXCR3- CD8+ T cells from blood. Regarding subset: CD45RO-CCR7+CD27+CD95- naive CD8+ T cells lacking CXCR3 (TNR3-). The receptors shown here come from a human donor in good health. Some clones in this sample may be carry-over from other donors' samples.

The chain recombines TRBV12-3 or TRBV12-4 with TRBJ2-5; as DNA is missing, the TRBD1 call by TCRdb cannot be tested. This CDR3 spans 12 amino acids. The CDR3 sequence: CASSTGWETQYF.

The chain recombines TRBV14 with TRBJ1-1; the D gene TCRdb calls, TRBD1, cannot be checked with no DNA. Germline assignment: CDR1 SGHDN and CDR2 FVKESK. The CDR3 covers 15 residues. The CDR3 sequence is CASSRPTGLDTEAFF.

The V call is TRBV11-2, the J call TRBJ2-3; TCRdb returns TRBD2, unconfirmable since there is no DNA. The CDR3 has 18 residues. The germline V gene encodes CDR1 SGHAT and CDR2 FQNNGV. The CDR3 region is CASSSGPVVWAGGDTQYF.

The chain carries TRBV27 and TRBJ1-5; the D call from TCRdb, TRBD1, cannot be confirmed without DNA. In germline, CDR1 is MNHEY, CDR2 SMNVEV (reference sequence). CDR3 length: 13 residues. The CDR3 sequence is CASSHPGNQPQHF.

The chain links TRBV9 to TRBJ2-6; TCRdb gives TRBD1 as the D gene, but with no DNA this cannot be confirmed. There are 19 residues in the CDR3. Germline loops: CDR1 SGDLS, CDR2 YYNGEE. The CDR3: CASSVAWTGESSGANVLTF.

The chain uses TRBV10-3 and TRBJ2-7; TCRdb gives TRBD1 as the D gene, but with no DNA this cannot be confirmed. The germline V gene encodes CDR1 ENHRY and CDR2 SYGVKD. There are 15 residues in the CDR3. CDR3 loop: CAISEDREIGYEQYF.

The rearrangement links TRBV12-3 or TRBV12-4 to TRBJ1-2; the TRBD1 assignment by TCRdb is unverifiable without DNA. The CDR3 extends over 12 amino acids. This chain's CDR3 is CASRDRGYGYTF.

This chain uses TRBV5-4 with TRBJ2-7; the D call of TRBD2 rests on TCRdb alone, since no DNA is present to check it. The CDR3 is 14 residues long. The germline V gene encodes CDR1 SGHNT and CDR2 YYREEE (reference sequence). CDR3 loop: CASSRGREYYEQYF.

The V call is TRBV18, the J call TRBJ1-1; TCRdb gives TRBD1 as the D gene, but with no DNA this cannot be confirmed. The CDR3 has 15 amino acids. Looked up from germline, CDR1 is KGHSH and CDR2 is LQKENI. The CDR3 is CASSPWAGGPDEAFF.

The V call is TRBV7-5, the J call TRBJ1-2. TRBV7-5 is assigned pseudogene status. The CDR3 is made up of 19 amino acids. The CDR3 sequence: CISVPEAEGSLGGNYGYTF.

The chain combines TRBV12-3 or TRBV12-4 with TRBJ2-1; TCRdb's D call of TRBD2 is untestable without DNA. The CDR3 is made up of 19 amino acids. The CDR3 protein is CASSFLRVSGVSSYNEQFF.

V usage is TRBV29-1 and J usage is TRBJ2-7; TCRdb outputs TRBD1, but without DNA this stays unchecked. The germline V gene encodes CDR1 SQVTM and CDR2 ANQGSEA. This CDR3 spans 13 amino acids. CDR3 loop: CSVPGTGDYEQYF.

The chain employs TRBV12-3 or TRBV12-4 and TRBJ1-2; TCRdb indicates TRBD1, and absent DNA this call remains unverified. The length of the CDR3 is 14 residues. The CDR3 loop is CASRKQGWNYGYTF.

This rearrangement joins TRBV7-9 to TRBJ2-7; no DNA is available, so the TRBD1 call from TCRdb remains unchecked. CDR1 SEHNR and CDR2 FQNEAQ come from the germline V gene (reference sequence). This CDR3 contains 15 residues. The CDR3 region is CASSLEHAPHYEQYF.

The CDR3 spells CASSSRGAETQYF. This chain joins TRBV7-9 and TRBJ2-5; TCRdb reports TRBD1, a call that lacks DNA to check it against. The CDR3 is 13 amino acids. Looked up from germline, CDR1 is SEHNR and CDR2 is FQNEAQ (reference sequence).

The chain carries TRBV5-1 and TRBJ2-7; as DNA is missing, the TRBD1 call by TCRdb cannot be tested. Per germline, CDR1 SGHRS and CDR2 YFSETQ. There are 11 residues in the CDR3. The CDR3 loop is CASRGAGEQYF.